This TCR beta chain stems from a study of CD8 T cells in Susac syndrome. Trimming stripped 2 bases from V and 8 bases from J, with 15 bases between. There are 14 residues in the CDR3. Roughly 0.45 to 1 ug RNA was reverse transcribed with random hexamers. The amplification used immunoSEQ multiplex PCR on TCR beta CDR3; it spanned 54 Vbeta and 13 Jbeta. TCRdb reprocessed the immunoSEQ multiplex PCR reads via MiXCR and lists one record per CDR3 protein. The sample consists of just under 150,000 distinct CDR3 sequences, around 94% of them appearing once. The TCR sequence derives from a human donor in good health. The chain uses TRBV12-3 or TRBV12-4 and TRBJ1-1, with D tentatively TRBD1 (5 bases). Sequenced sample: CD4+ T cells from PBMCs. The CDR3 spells CASSLIGAPREAFF. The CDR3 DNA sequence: TGTGCCAGCAGTTTAATCGGGGCACCACGGGAAGCTTTCTTT.